The 7 T cell receptor beta chains below were found in one sample sequenced in a study of T-cell reconstitution after alpha-beta-depleted transplantation in children. TCRbeta library preparation incorporated unique molecular identifiers. TCRdb used MiXCR to reprocess the PCR reads, holding one entry per CDR3 protein. The sample gives 250,000 or so distinct CDR3 sequences, more than 20% of which show up once; 4.8% is in the top ten. Sequencing was performed on PBMCs, mostly from graft donor cells, taken 360 days after TCRalphabeta/CD19-depleted stem cell transplant. Receptors originate from a female patient between 2 and 15 years old who had a stem cell transplant for congenital amegakaryocytic thrombocytopenia, so the T cells may come from the graft donor.

This rearrangement joins TRBV30 to TRBJ2-7, with 8 bases lining up with TRBD1. This CDR3 region has 14 residues. V dropped 0 bases and J dropped 3; count of bases not matched to a gene: 4. CDR1 GTSNPN and CDR2 SVGIG come from the germline V gene (reference sequence). In DNA form, the CDR3 reads TGTGCCTGGAGTGTACAGGGGGGACTCTACGAGCAGTACTTC. This gives the protein CAWSVQGGLYEQYF.

The V and J genes are TRBV15 and TRBJ2-1; D ambiguous. V was clipped by 10 bases and J by 6 bases, with 13 bases between them. Germline V gives CDR1 LNHNV, CDR2 YYDKDF (reference sequence). The CDR3 is 12 residues long. CDR3 loop: CAILLPGNEQFF. DNA of the CDR3: TGTGCCATCCTCCTCCCCGGCAATGAGCAGTTCTTC.

This clonotype came up many times. The rearrangement links TRBV4-2 to TRBJ2-3; 10 bases line up with TRBD2. This CDR3 is built from 16 residues. Germline V CDR1 and CDR2: LGHNA, YNFKEQ. Trimming cost V 1 base and J 2 bases; bases outside gene matches: 3. The chain's CDR3 is CASSQGLAGSTDTQYF. In nucleotides, the CDR3 is TGTGCCAGCAGCCAAGGACTAGCGGGTTCCACAGATACGCAGTATTTT.

This clonotype was recorded at least ten times. The chain employs TRBV7-6 and TRBJ2-1; D is perhaps TRBD2 (5 bases). CDR3 length equals 16 residues. Trimming pared 0 bases from V and 2 bases from J, leaving 11 bases between. The germline V gene has CDR1 SGHVS and CDR2 FNYEAQ. CDR3: CASSLAFSGTYNEQFF. The CDR3 nucleotides read TGTGCCAGCAGCTTAGCTTTCTCCGGGACCTACAATGAGCAGTTCTTC.

In its sample, this clonotype was seen a few times. This sequence joins TRBV5-6 and TRBJ2-7, with 7 positions matching TRBD1. Trimming took 4 bases from V and 4 from J; bases not matched to a gene: 5. Per germline, CDR1 SGHDT and CDR2 YYEEEE. The CDR3 totals 13 residues. Written as DNA, the CDR3 is TGTGCCAGCAGCGTGGGGACAGTTTACGAGCAGTACTTC. Translating gives CASSVGTVYEQYF.

The chain recombines TRBV3-1 with TRBJ1-2, with D uncertain. The CDR3 is made up of 12 amino acids. CDR1 is LGHDT, CDR2 YNNKEL, per germline (reference sequence). Trimming stripped 1 base from V and 6 bases from J, with 6 bases between. CDR3 nucleotide sequence: TGTGCCAGCAGCCAAGGGGTAGATGGCTACACCTTC. This codes for CASSQGVDGYTF.

This chain connects TRBV9 to TRBJ2-3; the match to TRBD2 covers 7 bases. The CDR3 runs 15 residues. After removal of 1 base from V and 3 bases from J, the junction contained 5 bases not matched to a gene. Looked up from germline, CDR1 is SGDLS and CDR2 is YYNGEE. The CDR3 sequence is CASSVLAARTDTQYF. The CDR3 DNA sequence: TGTGCCAGCAGCGTACTAGCGGCGAGGACAGATACGCAGTATTTT.